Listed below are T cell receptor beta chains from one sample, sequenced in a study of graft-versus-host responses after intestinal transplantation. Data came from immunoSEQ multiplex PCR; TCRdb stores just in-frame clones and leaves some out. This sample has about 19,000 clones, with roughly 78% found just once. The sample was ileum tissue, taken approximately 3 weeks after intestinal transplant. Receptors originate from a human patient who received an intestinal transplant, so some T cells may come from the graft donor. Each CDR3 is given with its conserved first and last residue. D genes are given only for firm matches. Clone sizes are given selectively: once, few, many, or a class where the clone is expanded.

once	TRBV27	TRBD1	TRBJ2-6	CASSFVTGGFPGANVLTF	TGTGCCAGCAGTTTCGTGACAGGGGGATTTCCTGGGGCCAACGTCCTGACTTTC
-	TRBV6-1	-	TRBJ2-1	CASHSGRGYNEQFF	TGTGCCAGCCATTCCGGGAGAGGCTACAATGAGCAGTTCTTC
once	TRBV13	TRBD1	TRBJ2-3	CASSLVTGGTDTQYF	TGTGCCAGCAGCTTAGTTACAGGGGGCACAGATACGCAGTATTTT
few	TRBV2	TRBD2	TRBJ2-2	CASSEGLASSNTGELFF	TGTGCCAGCAGTGAAGGACTAGCGAGCTCGAACACCGGGGAGCTGTTTTTT
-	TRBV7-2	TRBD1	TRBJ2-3	CASRQNRQGPYF	TGTGCCAGCAGGCAGAATAGACAGGGACCGTATTTT
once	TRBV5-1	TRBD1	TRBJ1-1	CASSSGTGTEAFF	TGCGCCAGCAGCTCAGGGACAGGCACTGAAGCTTTCTTT
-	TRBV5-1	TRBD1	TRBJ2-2	CASDFGQGGTGELFF	TGCGCCAGCGACTTCGGACAGGGTGGCACCGGGGAGCTGTTTTTT
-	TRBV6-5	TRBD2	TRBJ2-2	CASRSGGDTGELFF	TGTGCCAGCCGCTCCGGGGGGGACACCGGGGAGCTGTTTTTT
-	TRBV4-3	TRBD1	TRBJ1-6	CASSQEGTGNNSPLHF	TGCGCCAGCAGCCAAGAAGGGACAGGCAATAATTCACCCCTCCACTTT
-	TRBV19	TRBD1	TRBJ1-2	CASRRWGQAYGYTF	TGTGCCAGCCGCCGGTGGGGACAGGCCTATGGCTACACCTTC
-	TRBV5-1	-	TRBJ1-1	CASSLVRNTEAFF	TGCGCCAGCAGCTTGGTTAGGAACACTGAAGCTTTCTTT
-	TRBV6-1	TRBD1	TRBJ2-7	CASWTGFSYEQYF	TGTGCCAGTTGGACAGGGTTCTCCTACGAGCAGTACTTC
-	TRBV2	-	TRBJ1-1	CASSVRQLYTEAFF	TGTGCCAGCAGTGTGCGACAGCTATACACTGAAGCTTTCTTT
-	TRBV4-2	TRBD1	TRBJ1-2	CASSQTGLSEGYTF	TGTGCCAGCAGCCAGACAGGGCTGTCGGAAGGCTACACCTTC
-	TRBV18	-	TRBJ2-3	CASSPLRVYTQYF	TGTGCCAGCTCACCACTTCGGGTATATACGCAGTATTTT
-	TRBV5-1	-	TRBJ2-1	CASATSGSSYNEQFF	TGCGCCAGCGCGACGAGTGGGAGCTCCTACAATGAGCAGTTCTTC
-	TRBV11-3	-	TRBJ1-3	CASSFMRNTIYF	TGTGCCAGCAGCTTCATGCGGAACACCATATATTTT